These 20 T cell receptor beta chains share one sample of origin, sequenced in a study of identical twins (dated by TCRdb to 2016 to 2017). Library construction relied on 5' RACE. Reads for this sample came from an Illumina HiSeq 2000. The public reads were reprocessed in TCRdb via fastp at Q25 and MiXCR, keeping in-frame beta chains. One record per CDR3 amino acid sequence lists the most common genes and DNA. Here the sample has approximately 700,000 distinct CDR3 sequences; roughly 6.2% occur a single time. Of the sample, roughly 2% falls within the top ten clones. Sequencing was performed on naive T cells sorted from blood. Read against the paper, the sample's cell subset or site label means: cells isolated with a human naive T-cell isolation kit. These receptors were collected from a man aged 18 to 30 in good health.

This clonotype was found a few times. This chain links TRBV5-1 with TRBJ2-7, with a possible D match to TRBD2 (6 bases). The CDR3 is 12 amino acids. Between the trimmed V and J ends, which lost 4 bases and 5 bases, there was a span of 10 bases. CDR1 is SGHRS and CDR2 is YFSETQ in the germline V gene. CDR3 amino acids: CASSDGSNEQYF. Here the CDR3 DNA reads TGCGCCAGCAGCGACGGGAGCAACGAGCAGTACTTC.

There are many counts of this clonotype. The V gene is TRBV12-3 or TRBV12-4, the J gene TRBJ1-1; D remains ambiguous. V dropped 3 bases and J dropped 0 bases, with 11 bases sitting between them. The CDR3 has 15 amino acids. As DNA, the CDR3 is TGTGCCAGCAGTTTTCACGACCCGATGAACACTGAAGCTTTCTTT. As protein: CASSFHDPMNTEAFF.

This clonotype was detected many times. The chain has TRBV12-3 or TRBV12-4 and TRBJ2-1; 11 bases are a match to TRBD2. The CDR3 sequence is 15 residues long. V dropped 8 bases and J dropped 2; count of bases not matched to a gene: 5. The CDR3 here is CASLLAGVPYNEQFF. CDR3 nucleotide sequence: TGTGCCAGCTTACTAGCGGGAGTTCCCTACAATGAGCAGTTCTTC.

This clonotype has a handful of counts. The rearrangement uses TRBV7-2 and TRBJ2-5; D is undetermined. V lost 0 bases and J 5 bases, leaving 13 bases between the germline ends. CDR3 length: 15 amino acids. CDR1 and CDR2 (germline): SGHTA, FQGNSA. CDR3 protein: CASSLAGSTVETQYF. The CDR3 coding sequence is TGTGCCAGCAGCTTAGCGGGGTCGACCGTGGAGACCCAGTACTTC.

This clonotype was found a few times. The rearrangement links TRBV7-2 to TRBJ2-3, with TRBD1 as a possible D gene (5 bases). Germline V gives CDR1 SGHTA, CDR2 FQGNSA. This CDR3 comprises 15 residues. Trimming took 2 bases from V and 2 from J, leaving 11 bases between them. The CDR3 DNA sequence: TGTGCCAGCAGCTTAAGGGGCTTGGACACAGATACGCAGTATTTT. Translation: CASSLRGLDTDTQYF.

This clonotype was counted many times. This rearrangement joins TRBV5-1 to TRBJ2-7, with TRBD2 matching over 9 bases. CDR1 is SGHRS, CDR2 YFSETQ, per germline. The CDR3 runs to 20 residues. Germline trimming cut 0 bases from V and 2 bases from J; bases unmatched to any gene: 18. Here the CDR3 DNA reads TGCGCCAGCAGCTTGGCTCAGACCGGGACTAGCTTCCTCGGCACCTACGAGCAGTACTTC. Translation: CASSLAQTGTSFLGTYEQYF.

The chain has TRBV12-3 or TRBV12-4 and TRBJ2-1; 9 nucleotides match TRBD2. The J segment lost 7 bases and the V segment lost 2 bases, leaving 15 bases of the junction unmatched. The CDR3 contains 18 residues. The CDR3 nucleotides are TGTGCCAGCAGTTTATACCCTCCCTCTAGCGGGACCAAGAATGAGCAGTTCTTC. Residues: CASSLYPPSSGTKNEQFF.

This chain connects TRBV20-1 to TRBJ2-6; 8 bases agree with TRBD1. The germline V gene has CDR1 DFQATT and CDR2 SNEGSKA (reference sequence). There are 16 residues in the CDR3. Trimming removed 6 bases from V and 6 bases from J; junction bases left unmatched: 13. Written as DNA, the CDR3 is TGCAGTGCCAGGGGGCATTTAAGGACTGCGGCCAACGTCCTGACTTTC. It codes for CSARGHLRTAANVLTF.

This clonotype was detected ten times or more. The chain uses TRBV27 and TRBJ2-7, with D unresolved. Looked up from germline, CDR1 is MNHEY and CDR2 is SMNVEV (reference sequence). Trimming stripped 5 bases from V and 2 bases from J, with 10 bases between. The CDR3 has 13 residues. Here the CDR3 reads CASSPGFTYEQYF. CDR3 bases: TGTGCCAGCAGTCCCGGGTTTACCTACGAGCAGTACTTC.

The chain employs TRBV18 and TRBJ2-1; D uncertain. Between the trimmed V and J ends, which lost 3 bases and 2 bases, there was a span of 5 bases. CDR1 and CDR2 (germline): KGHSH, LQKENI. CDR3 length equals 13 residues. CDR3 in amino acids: CASSPAAYNEQFF. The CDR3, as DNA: TGTGCCAGCTCACCGGCTGCCTACAATGAGCAGTTCTTC.

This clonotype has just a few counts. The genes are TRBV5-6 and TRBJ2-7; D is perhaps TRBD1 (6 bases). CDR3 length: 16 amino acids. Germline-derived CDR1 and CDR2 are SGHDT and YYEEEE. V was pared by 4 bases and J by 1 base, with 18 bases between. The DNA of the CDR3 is TGTGCCAGCAGCCAGCCCAGGGGTGCTTATTCCTACGAGCAGTACTTC. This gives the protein CASSQPRGAYSYEQYF.

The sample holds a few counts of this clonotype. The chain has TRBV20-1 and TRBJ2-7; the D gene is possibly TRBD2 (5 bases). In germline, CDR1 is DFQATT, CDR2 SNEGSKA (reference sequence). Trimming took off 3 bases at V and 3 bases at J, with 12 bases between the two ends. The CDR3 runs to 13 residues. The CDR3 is CSARDFLGYEQYF. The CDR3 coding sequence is TGCAGTGCTAGGGACTTTCTCGGCTACGAGCAGTACTTC.

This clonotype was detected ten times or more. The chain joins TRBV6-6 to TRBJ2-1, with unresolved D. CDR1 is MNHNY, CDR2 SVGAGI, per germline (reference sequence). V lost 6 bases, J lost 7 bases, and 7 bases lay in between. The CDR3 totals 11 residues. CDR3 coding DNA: TGTGCCAGCAGCACCATAAATGAGCAGTTCTTC. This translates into CASSTINEQFF.

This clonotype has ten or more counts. As DNA, the CDR3 is TGCAGCGCCCAGGGAGGACAGCTCGAAAGCACAGATACGCAGTATTTT. Translating gives CSAQGGQLESTDTQYF. The chain has TRBV29-1 and TRBJ2-3, with D possibly being TRBD1 or TRBD2 (6 bases each). The CDR3 spans 16 residues. V dropped 7 bases and J dropped 0 bases, with 20 bases sitting between them. CDR1 is SQVTM, CDR2 ANQGSEA, per germline.

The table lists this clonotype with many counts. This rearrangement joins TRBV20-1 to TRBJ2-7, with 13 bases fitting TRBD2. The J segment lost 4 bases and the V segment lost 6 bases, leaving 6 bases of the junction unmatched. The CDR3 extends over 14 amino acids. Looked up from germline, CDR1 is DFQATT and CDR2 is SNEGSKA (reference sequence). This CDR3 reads CSARTSGSWYEQYF. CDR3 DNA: TGCAGTGCGAGGACTAGCGGGAGTTGGTACGAGCAGTACTTC.

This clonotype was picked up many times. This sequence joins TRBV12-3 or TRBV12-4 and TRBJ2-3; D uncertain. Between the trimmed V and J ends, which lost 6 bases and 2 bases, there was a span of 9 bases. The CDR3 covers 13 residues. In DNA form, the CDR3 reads TGTGCCAGCAGAGTGTCAGCCACAGATACGCAGTATTTT. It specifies CASRVSATDTQYF.

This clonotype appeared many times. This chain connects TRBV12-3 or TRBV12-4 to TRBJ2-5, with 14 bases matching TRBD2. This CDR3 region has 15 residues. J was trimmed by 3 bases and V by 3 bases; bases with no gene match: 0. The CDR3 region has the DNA TGTGCCAGCAGTTTGACTAGCGGGGGGGAAGAGACCCAGTACTTC. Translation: CASSLTSGGEETQYF.

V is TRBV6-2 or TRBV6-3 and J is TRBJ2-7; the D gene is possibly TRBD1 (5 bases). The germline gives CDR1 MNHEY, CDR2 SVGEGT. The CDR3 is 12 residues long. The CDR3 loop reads CASSDSGYGQYV. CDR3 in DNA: TGTGCCAGCAGTGACTCAGGGTACGGGCAGTACGTC.

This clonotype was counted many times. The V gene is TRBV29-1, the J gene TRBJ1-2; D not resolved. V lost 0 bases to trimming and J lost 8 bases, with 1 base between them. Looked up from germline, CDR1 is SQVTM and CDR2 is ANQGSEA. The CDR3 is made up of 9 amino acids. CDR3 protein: CSVEEGYTF. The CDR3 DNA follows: TGCAGCGTTGAAGAGGGCTACACCTTC.

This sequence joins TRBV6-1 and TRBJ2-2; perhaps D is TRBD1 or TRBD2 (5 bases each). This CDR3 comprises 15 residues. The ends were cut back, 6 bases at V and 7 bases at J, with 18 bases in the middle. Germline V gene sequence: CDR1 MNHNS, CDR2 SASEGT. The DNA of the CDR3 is TGTGCCAGCAGCCCGACTTATGGGGGAAGCGGGGAGCTGTTTTTT. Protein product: CASSPTYGGSGELFF.